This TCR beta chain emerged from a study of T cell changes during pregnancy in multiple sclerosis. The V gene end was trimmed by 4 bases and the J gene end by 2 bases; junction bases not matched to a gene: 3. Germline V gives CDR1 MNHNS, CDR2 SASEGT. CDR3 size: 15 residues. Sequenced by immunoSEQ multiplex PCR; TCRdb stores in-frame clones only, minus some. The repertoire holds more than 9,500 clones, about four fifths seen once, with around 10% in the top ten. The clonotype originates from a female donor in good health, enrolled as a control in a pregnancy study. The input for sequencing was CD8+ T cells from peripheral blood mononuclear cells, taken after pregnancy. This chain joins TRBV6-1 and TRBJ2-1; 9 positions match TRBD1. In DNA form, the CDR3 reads TGTGCCAGCAGTGGACGACAGGGGGCCTACAATGAGCAGTTCTTC. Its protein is CASSGRQGAYNEQFF.